The 7 T cell receptor beta chains given below trace back to one sample, sequenced in a study of T cells in localized non-small cell lung cancer. TCRdb's copy holds only in-frame clones and misses some; the assay was immunoSEQ multiplex PCR. The sample has 20,000 to 30,000 clones; less than 90% are singletons. This sample comprised peripheral blood, obtained before any cancer treatment. The origin of the receptors is a female donor over 55 with stage II squamous cell lung carcinoma.

This sequence joins TRBV27 and TRBJ2-5, with a tentative D call TRBD1 (5 bases). This CDR3 is built from 11 residues. Trimming took off 6 bases at V and 5 bases at J, with 7 bases between the two ends. Germline V CDR1 and CDR2: MNHEY, SMNVEV (reference sequence). The CDR3 DNA reads as TGTGCCAGCAGGGGGCGGGAGACCCAGTACTTC. Encoded protein: CASRGRETQYF.

V and J are TRBV18 and TRBJ2-5; 8 positions match TRBD2. Germline V gene data show CDR1 as KGHSH and CDR2 as LQKENI. V gave up 0 bases and J gave up 5 bases; unmatched junction bases: 2. This CDR3 is built from 14 residues. This CDR3 is CASSPPGLVETQYF. DNA for the CDR3: TGTGCCAGCTCACCACCGGGACTAGTGGAGACCCAGTACTTC.

This chain joins TRBV7-9 and TRBJ1-5, with TRBD1 identical over 8 bases. In germline, CDR1 is SEHNR, CDR2 FQNEAQ (reference sequence). This CDR3 spans 16 amino acids. V lost 5 bases and J lost 3; bases outside the gene matches: 9. The DNA of the CDR3 is TGTGCCAGCAGCCCCGGAGGGGACAGGACCAATCAGCCCCAGCATTTT. Protein: CASSPGGDRTNQPQHF.

This rearrangement joins TRBV4-1 to TRBJ1-2; no clear D gene. The CDR3 sequence is 14 residues long. Germline V gene lookup returns CDR1 MGHRA and CDR2 YSYEKL. V lost 0 bases and J 4 bases, leaving 9 bases between the germline ends. This CDR3 reads CASSQDTAVYGYTF. The CDR3 coding sequence is TGCGCCAGCAGCCAAGATACCGCGGTCTATGGCTACACCTTC.

The V call is TRBV4-1, the J call TRBJ1-1; possible D gene TRBD1, 5 bases. The germline gives CDR1 MGHRA, CDR2 YSYEKL. V was clipped by 3 bases and J by 1 base, with 12 bases between them. The CDR3 is 15 residues long. The CDR3, as DNA: TGCGCCAGCAGCCAGGGGCACCAAAGGAACACTGAAGCTTTCTTT. Amino acids: CASSQGHQRNTEAFF.

This chain joins TRBV7-9 and TRBJ2-7; TRBD1 aligns across 10 bases. In germline, CDR1 is SEHNR, CDR2 FQNEAQ (reference sequence). The CDR3 loop spans 15 amino acids. Trimming at V came to 6 bases and at J to 0 bases, leaving 5 bases not matched to a gene. The CDR3 DNA follows: TGTGCCAGCAGACCCCGGGACAGGGGCTCCTACGAGCAGTACTTC. It yields the protein CASRPRDRGSYEQYF.

This clone is a singleton in its sample. The rearrangement joins TRBV5-4 to TRBJ1-6; D not resolved. Germline lookup yields CDR1 SGHNT and CDR2 YYREEE (reference sequence). V lost 0 bases to trimming and J lost 0 bases, with 7 bases between them. This CDR3 has 16 amino acids. The chain's CDR3 is CASSLDLSSYNSPLHF. The CDR3 coding sequence is TGTGCCAGCAGCTTGGACCTGAGCTCCTATAATTCACCCCTCCACTTT.